This T cell receptor beta chain was sequenced in a study of graft-versus-host responses after intestinal transplantation. Study-wide context: Anti-thymocyte globulin served as induction for all recipients, who then took tacrolimus and steroids for about three years. Study-wide results and caveats: Recipient marrow held GvH clones, some first seen in ileum or blood.

Assay used: immunoSEQ multiplex PCR; TCRdb lists only in-frame clones, some missing. Seen here are 70,000 to 95,000 clones, 90% to 95% observed once, and the top ten hold around 1.2%. This clone was recorded only once. Its matching antigen is unknown. The CDR3 runs 12 residues. The germline gives CDR1 SQVTM, CDR2 ANQGSEA. The V gene lost 6 bases and the J gene lost 4 bases, with 11 bases spanning the gap. This receptor was obtained from a human donor who was the organ donor for an intestinal transplant. This chain connects TRBV29-1 to TRBJ2-3; D is unresolved. The sample here was unstimulated CD8+ T cells sorted from spleen or lymph node cells, taken before transplant. The CDR3 DNA reads TGCAGCGTCTTTAGTAGTCCAGATACGCAGTATTTT. Translating gives CSVFSSPDTQYF.